The 8 T cell receptor beta chains below come from one sample, sequenced in a study of blood T cells in healthy people across ages. A second PCR, run for roughly 7 to 11 cycles, used a sample-barcoded 5' primer plus a J-beta primer mix. TCRdb reprocessed the 5' RACE reads via MiXCR and lists one record per CDR3 protein. The table shows roughly 1.6 million distinct CDR3 sequences, with about 32% occurring only once. The sequencing input was blood. The receptor set was obtained from a woman under 40 in good health.

The chain has TRBV5-1 and TRBJ2-5, with TRBD1 matching over 7 bases. The DNA end is more similar to TRBJ2-7, so the J call may be wrong. Germline V gene data show CDR1 as SGHRS and CDR2 as YFSETQ. The CDR3 totals 15 residues. DNA of the CDR3: TGCGCCAGCAGCTTGGAGTCTCAGGGGGTCCACGAGCAGTACTTC. It is translated as CASSLESQGVHEQYF.

This clonotype has only a few counts. The rearrangement links TRBV7-8 to TRBJ2-1; the D gene could be TRBD1 or TRBD2 (5 bases each). Trimming stripped 3 bases from V and 4 bases from J, with 13 bases between. The length of the CDR3 is 15 residues. Germline V CDR1 and CDR2: SGHVS, FQNEAQ. The DNA for the CDR3 is TGTGCCAGCAGCTTTCCGGGACCTACTTACAATGAGCAGTTCTTC. It encodes CASSFPGPTYNEQFF.

The chain carries TRBV9 and TRBJ1-1; possible D gene TRBD1, 6 bases. Germline V gives CDR1 SGDLS, CDR2 YYNGEE. The CDR3 has 13 residues. With 4 bases removed from V and 8 bases from J, the gap between germline ends came to 15 bases. In nucleotides, the CDR3 is TGTGCCAGCAGCCCGTCCGGTGGACAGGAAGCTTTCTTT. Amino acid sequence: CASSPSGGQEAFF.

This clonotype has a handful of counts. This chain joins TRBV5-5 and TRBJ1-2; D possibly corresponds to TRBD1 (5 bases). The CDR3 is made up of 14 amino acids. With 2 bases removed from V and 2 bases from J, the gap between germline ends came to 10 bases. CDR1 and CDR2 from the germline V gene are SGHKS and YYEKEE (reference sequence). The CDR3 loop is CASSFRGGNYGYTF. The CDR3 nucleotides read TGTGCCAGCAGCTTCCGGGGGGGAAACTATGGCTACACCTTC.

The chain has TRBV11-1 and TRBJ2-6; TRBD2 matches at 10 bases. The V gene end was trimmed by 0 bases and the J gene end by 1 base; junction bases not matched to a gene: 12. The V gene's germline CDR1 is SGHAT and CDR2 FQDESV (reference sequence). The CDR3 has 21 amino acids. The CDR3, as DNA: TGTGCCAGCAGCTTAGCGACACGGACTAGCGGAGGGGGATCTGGGGCCAACGTCCTGACTTTC. Translation gives CASSLATRTSGGGSGANVLTF.

This clonotype was seen a handful of times. This CDR3 reads CASSPAGVRETQYF. CDR3 nucleotides: TGTGCCAGCAGCCCTGCCGGGGTCAGAGAGACCCAGTACTTC. The chain carries TRBV5-6 and TRBJ2-5, with D possibly TRBD2 on 5 matching bases. This CDR3 is built from 14 residues. Germline V gene lookup returns CDR1 SGHDT and CDR2 YYEEEE. Trimming removed 4 bases at V and 4 bases at J, with 14 bases between.

The chain employs TRBV9 and TRBJ2-2; D may match TRBD1 or TRBD2 (5 bases each). V was clipped by 0 bases and J by 0 bases, with 12 bases between them. The CDR3 is made up of 17 amino acids. Per the germline V gene, CDR1 is SGDLS and CDR2 is YYNGEE. The CDR3 DNA follows: TGTGCCAGCAGCGTAGCGGGGCAGGGAGCGAACACCGGGGAGCTGTTTTTT. Its protein product is CASSVAGQGANTGELFF.

The chain has TRBV7-3 and TRBJ2-7; D is possibly TRBD1 or TRBD2 (6 bases each). The CDR3 sequence is 15 residues long. Germline-derived CDR1 and CDR2 are SGHTA and FQGTGA. V shed 4 bases and J shed 2 bases, with 15 bases lying between them. The DNA for the CDR3 is TGTGCCAGCAGCTGGGGCCGGGGGCCAGCCTACGAGCAGTACTTC. This sequence encodes CASSWGRGPAYEQYF.